These T cell receptor beta chains were read from a single sample in a study of control samples from healthy donors and cancer patients. Repertoires were generated with immunoSEQ multiplex PCR, while TCRdb's copy carries only in-frame clones and drops some. The top ten clones hold around 1.8% of a sample with about 34,000 clones, roughly 92% of them seen once. Sample: PBMCs. These receptors were obtained from a man aged 40-49 years with colorectal cancer. CDR3s include the opening cysteine and the closing phenylalanine or tryptophan. The order of the fields is J gene, D gene, V gene, CDR3 protein. A D gene is named only where the DNA matches it firmly.

TRBJ1-6	TRBD1	TRBV18	CASSPGGTGLLGNSPLHF
TRBJ1-1	NA	TRBV29-1	CSVEGRNTEAFF
TRBJ1-2	NA	TRBV14	CASSQDPGGDGYTF
TRBJ1-4	TRBD1	TRBV9	CASSTTGGGYGEKLFF
TRBJ2-2	NA	TRBV5-1	CASSLVSGRKTGELFF
TRBJ2-2	NA	TRBV7-9	CASSRRYGELFF
TRBJ1-1	NA	TRBV12-3/TRBV12-4	CASSLAGAEAFF
TRBJ1-1	NA	TRBV11-2	CASSLAGGSEAFF
TRBJ2-2	NA	TRBV7-9	CASSWGRAFTTGELFF
TRBJ2-3	TRBD2	TRBV5-4	CASSQGVTGGQGDTQYF
TRBJ1-1	NA	TRBV3-1/TRBV3-2	CASSRTANTEAFF
TRBJ1-2	NA	TRBV4-3	CASSQDLLGNYGYTF
TRBJ1-2	NA	TRBV2	CASSFYSGADGYTF
TRBJ1-6	TRBD1	TRBV6-6	CASIRDSSYSPLHF
TRBJ2-7	NA	TRBV12-3/TRBV12-4	CASSFGGNEQYF
TRBJ2-7	NA	TRBV2	CASSGGSLGQYF
TRBJ1-5	NA	TRBV28	CASTTGRYGQPQHF
TRBJ2-7	NA	TRBV20-1	CSASDPRQGGYEQYF
TRBJ2-4	NA	TRBV3-1/TRBV3-2	CASSQKGGAKNIQYF
TRBJ1-5	NA	TRBV12-3/TRBV12-4	CASSPGTIKPQHF
TRBJ2-7	TRBD2	TRBV13	CASSLGLAGGQSYEQYF
TRBJ2-5	TRBD2	TRBV7-9	CASGYLVVAGKETQYF
TRBJ2-7	TRBD1	TRBV5-1	CASSIGQGALFEQYF
TRBJ2-1	NA	TRBV24-1	CATSELTQAGGSNEQFF
TRBJ1-5	NA	TRBV6-2/TRBV6-3	CASSPRGKGTDQPQHF
TRBJ2-6	NA	TRBV3-1/TRBV3-2	CASSQKTGGVGANVLTF
TRBJ2-1	NA	TRBV29-1	CSVDQQTTSRGHEQFF
TRBJ2-5	TRBD1	TRBV7-9	CASSLPGDRVLETQYF
TRBJ1-3	NA	TRBV19	CASSTTASSGNTIYF
TRBJ1-3	NA	TRBV18	CASSLQSDSLSGNTIYF
TRBJ2-5	TRBD2	TRBV18	CASSPTSGAQTQYF
TRBJ1-3	NA	TRBV3-1/TRBV3-2	CASSQWRRNTIYF
TRBJ1-1	NA	TRBV30	CAWSVRENTEAFF
TRBJ2-5	TRBD1	TRBV5-4	CASSLTGGPQETQYF
TRBJ2-7	NA	TRBV6-2/TRBV6-3	CASSYGIRDLKNYEQYF
TRBJ2-5	NA	TRBV5-1	CASSLADGQETQYF
TRBJ1-2	NA	TRBV5-4	CASSLGRVGYGYTF
TRBJ2-2	TRBD1	TRBV3-1/TRBV3-2	CASSPTGGGTGELFF
TRBJ2-7	NA	TRBV19	CASSLQGSYEQYF
TRBJ2-2	NA	TRBV9	CASSAMGGELFF
TRBJ2-1	TRBD1	TRBV7-6	CASSLGQGKTAQFF
TRBJ1-1	NA	TRBV19	CASSIKSAGVTEAFF
TRBJ2-2	NA	TRBV5-4	CASSGGGVNTGELFF
TRBJ2-1	TRBD2	TRBV7-2	CASSFQRGALSYNEQFF
TRBJ2-1	NA	TRBV7-2	CASSLDKNTYNEQFF
TRBJ2-1	TRBD2	TRBV6-5	CASLAGGSYNEQFF
TRBJ1-6	NA	TRBV12-3/TRBV12-4	CASTGAGNSPLHF
TRBJ1-5	TRBD1	TRBV3-1/TRBV3-2	CASSPKTGGQPQHF
TRBJ2-5	TRBD1	TRBV7-7	CASSQGGPQETQYF
TRBJ1-1	TRBD1	TRBV5-4	CASSSGQGDNTEAFF
TRBJ2-3	TRBD2	TRBV9	CASSARSGGETDTQYF
TRBJ1-1	NA	TRBV11-2	CASSLRGQANTEAFF
TRBJ2-1	NA	TRBV12-3/TRBV12-4	CASSLFNEQFF
TRBJ2-3	NA	TRBV18	CASSPSQASTDTQYF
TRBJ2-1	TRBD2	TRBV5-1	CASSLLIAGGGQFF